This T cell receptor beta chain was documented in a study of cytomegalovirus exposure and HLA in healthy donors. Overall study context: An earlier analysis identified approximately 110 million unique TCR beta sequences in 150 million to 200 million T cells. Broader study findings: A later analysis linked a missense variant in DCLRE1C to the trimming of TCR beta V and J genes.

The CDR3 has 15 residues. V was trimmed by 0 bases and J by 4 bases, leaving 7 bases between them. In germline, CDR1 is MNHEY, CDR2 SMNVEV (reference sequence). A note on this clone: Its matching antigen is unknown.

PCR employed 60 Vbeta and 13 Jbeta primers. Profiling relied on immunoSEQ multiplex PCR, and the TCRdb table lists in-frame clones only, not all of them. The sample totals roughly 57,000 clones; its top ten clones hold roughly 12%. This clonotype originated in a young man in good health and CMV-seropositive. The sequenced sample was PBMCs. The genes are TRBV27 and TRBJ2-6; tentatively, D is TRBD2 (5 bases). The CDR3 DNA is TGTGCCAGCAGTTTATCGAGGGCCGGGGCCAACGTCCTGACTTTC. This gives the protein CASSLSRAGANVLTF.